This T cell receptor (beta chain) came from a study of blood T cell repertoires in COVID-19. Study-level information: Both acute and convalescent COVID-19 samples were obtained from the United States, Italy and Spain. The cDNA or gDNA used as material had been derived from T cells, B-cell-depleted T cells, or PBMCs.

This CDR3 has 17 amino acids. The V gene's germline CDR1 is ENHRY and CDR2 SYGVKD. Trimming removed 2 bases at V and 2 bases at J, with 15 bases between. The repertoire was sequenced with immunoSEQ multiplex PCR; TCRdb's copy has only in-frame clones and lacks some. Among approximately 500,000 clones listed, roughly 89% were seen once. This TCR derives from a man between 18 and 29 years old with COVID-19, enrolled during active disease. Sequencing was performed on peripheral blood. V gene TRBV10-3 combines with J gene TRBJ2-2; D not certain. CDR3 coding DNA: TGTGCCATCAGTGAGCCCCCCGGTACCCCCAACACCGGGGAGCTGTTTTTT. Translating gives CAISEPPGTPNTGELFF.